This TCR beta chain was sequenced during a study of glioma-infiltrating T cells after dendritic cell vaccination. The wider study: Patients received autologous tumor lysate-pulsed dendritic cell vaccination between about 2003 and 2013. Dendritic cell vaccine was injected intradermally three times, biweekly.

This clone was seen only once. Primers: 60 V beta forward and 13 J beta reverse. Libraries were prepared by immunoSEQ multiplex PCR; TCRdb keeps only in-frame clonotypes and omits some of them. Among 80,000 to 100,000 clones listed, around three quarters were seen once. This receptor was taken from a human donor with glioblastoma. The sample here was blood, taken before dendritic cell vaccination.

CDR3 DNA sequence: TGTGCCTGGAGTGTCCCCCCAGGAGAGACCCAGTACTTC. This codes for CAWSVPPGETQYF. This chain connects TRBV30 to TRBJ2-5; D uncertain. The CDR3 is made up of 13 amino acids. From germline, CDR1 is GTSNPN and CDR2 SVGIG (reference sequence). Trimming cost V 0 bases and J 4 bases, with 9 bases left between them.